Presented here are 17 T cell receptor beta chains from one specimen sequenced in a study of Ad26.COV2.S vaccination and SARS-CoV-2 variants. Some clones are missing from TCRdb's copy, which holds only in-frame ones; the method was immunoSEQ multiplex PCR. The sample has about 420,000 clones; roughly 90% are singletons. The treatment denotes: over 15 received Ad26.COV2.S at low or high dose, single or two shots; several received placebo; per-sample allocation not given. Collection of samples fell on day 63 after the first vaccine or placebo injection. The sequencing here drew on peripheral blood, taken in a trial of Ad26.COV2.S vaccine versus placebo. The receptors come from a person aged 18-60 years who received the Ad26.COV2.S COVID-19 vaccine or a placebo.

The chain links TRBV6-5 to TRBJ1-2, with D unclear. Trimming pared 6 bases from V and 0 bases from J, leaving 14 bases between. CDR1 and CDR2 from the germline V gene are MNHEY and SVGAGI. The CDR3 extends over 15 amino acids. As DNA, the CDR3 is TGTGCCAGCAGCCGAGGACTGAATACTAACTATGGCTACACCTTC. It translates to CASSRGLNTNYGYTF.

This clone was seen once. The V gene is TRBV27, the J gene TRBJ1-1, with a weak D call TRBD1 (5 bases). Germline V CDR1 and CDR2: MNHEY, SMNVEV (reference sequence). The CDR3 runs to 12 residues. Trimming left V 7 bases short and J 7 bases short, with 13 bases between. Here the CDR3 reads CASTGGGNEAFF. The CDR3 coding sequence is TGTGCCAGCACCGGGGGGGGGAATGAAGCTTTCTTT.

The V and J genes are TRBV11-2 and TRBJ2-4, with TRBD2 identical over 12 bases. This CDR3 has 17 amino acids. Germline CDR1 SGHAT, CDR2 FQNNGV. The ends lost 2 bases at V and 7 bases at J; junction bases unmatched: 9. Here the CDR3 reads CASSLRLAGGLGNIQYF. In DNA form, the CDR3 reads TGTGCCAGCAGCTTAAGGCTAGCGGGGGGGCTGGGGAACATTCAGTACTTC.

The V gene is TRBV5-6, the J gene TRBJ1-5; 7 bases fit TRBD1. The germline CDR1 and CDR2 sequences are SGHDT and YYEEEE. This CDR3 is built from 16 residues. V dropped 2 bases and J dropped 4; count of bases not matched to a gene: 9. DNA of the CDR3: TGTGCCAGCAGCTTCGTCCAGGGGGTGGAAAATCAGCCCCAGCATTTT. Translating gives CASSFVQGVENQPQHF.

This clone was recorded only once. The CDR3: CASSRQWVTQYF. The CDR3 DNA reads as TGCGCCAGCAGCAGACAGTGGGTGACCCAGTACTTC. V is TRBV10-2 and J is TRBJ2-5; weak D call: TRBD1 (5 bases). Trimming shortened V by 6 bases and J by 7 bases, and 12 bases separated the two germline ends. This CDR3 is 12 amino acids long. Germline CDR1 WSHSY, CDR2 SAAADI.

V is TRBV3-1 (or the pseudogene TRBV3-2) and J is TRBJ2-5, with D tentatively TRBD1 or TRBD2 (5 bases each). Per the germline V gene, CDR1 is LGHDT and CDR2 is YNNKEL (reference sequence). The CDR3 runs to 15 residues. Trimming cost V 8 bases and J 1 base, with 17 bases left between them. The CDR3 nucleotides read TGTGCCAGCCAAGAGAGACCGGGACGCCAAGAGACCCAGTACTTC. Its protein product is CASQERPGRQETQYF.

This chain uses TRBV7-6 with TRBJ2-2; 11 bases match TRBD1. Germline trimming cut 2 bases from V and 5 bases from J; bases unmatched to any gene: 4. There are 16 residues in the CDR3. Germline CDR1 reads SGHVS; CDR2 reads FNYEAQ. The CDR3 reads CASSLFGTGGTGELFF. The CDR3 DNA sequence: TGTGCCAGCAGCTTATTCGGGACAGGGGGGACCGGGGAGCTGTTTTTT.

This sequence joins TRBV12-3 or TRBV12-4 and TRBJ1-1; possibly TRBD1 for D (6 bases). The CDR3 loop spans 13 amino acids. The ends were cut back, 2 bases at V and 4 bases at J, with 8 bases in the middle. The CDR3 loop is CASSLRGLTEAFF. The CDR3 coding sequence is TGTGCCAGCAGTTTACGGGGGCTCACTGAAGCTTTCTTT.

The V and J genes are TRBV10-3 and TRBJ1-4; perhaps TRBD1 as D (5 bases). This CDR3 has 14 residues. Trimming shortened V by 2 bases and J by 6 bases, and 10 bases separated the two germline ends. Looked up from germline, CDR1 is ENHRY and CDR2 is SYGVKD. CDR3 region: CAISEGGVDEKLFF. CDR3 in DNA: TGTGCCATCAGTGAGGGGGGTGTCGATGAAAAACTGTTTTTT.

The rearrangement links TRBV6-2 or TRBV6-3 to TRBJ1-5, with D uncertain. The germline V and J ends were trimmed by 0 bases and 0 bases, with 6 bases remaining between them. Germline CDR1 is MNHEY and CDR2 is SVGEGT. The length of the CDR3 is 15 residues. DNA for the CDR3: TGTGCCAGCAGTTACTCGGAGGATAGCAATCAGCCCCAGCATTTT. It codes for CASSYSEDSNQPQHF.

The chain employs TRBV7-2 and TRBJ1-5; D might be TRBD1 (5 bases). CDR3 length: 15 residues. V was cut by 5 bases and J by 2 bases, with 13 bases left in between. The germline V gene has CDR1 SGHTA and CDR2 FQGNSA. The CDR3: CASSVDNLGNQPQHF. The CDR3 DNA reads TGTGCCAGCAGCGTGGACAACCTAGGCAATCAGCCCCAGCATTTT.

The CDR3 DNA is TGTGCCAGCAGTGACCAGTCCAGCTCCTACGAGCAGTACTTC. Protein product: CASSDQSSSYEQYF. The chain employs TRBV6-1 and TRBJ2-7; no reliable D call. Deletions cut 3 bases from V and 0 bases from J, with 9 bases between. The CDR3 spans 14 residues. Germline CDR1 MNHNS, CDR2 SASEGT.

The chain couples TRBV16 to TRBJ1-5; the match to TRBD1 covers 8 bases. The CDR3 loop spans 17 amino acids. Germline CDR1 is KGHSY and CDR2 is FQNENV. Trimming cost V 1 base and J 5 bases; bases outside gene matches: 10. CDR3 residues: CASSQFTRQGADQPQHF. CDR3 DNA: TGTGCCAGCAGCCAATTTACGAGGCAGGGGGCAGATCAGCCCCAGCATTTT.

The J gene is TRBJ2-1, the V gene TRBV10-3, with D possibly being TRBD1 (5 bases). The germline gives CDR1 ENHRY, CDR2 SYGVKD. The V and J ends lost 6 bases and 1 base respectively, with 19 bases between them. The CDR3 consists of 17 residues. The CDR3 region has the DNA TGTGCCATCAGCCAGGGCTTGGCTCTCGGGTCCTACAATGAGCAGTTCTTC. The encoded protein is CAISQGLALGSYNEQFF.

J is TRBJ2-5 and V is TRBV28, with 13 bases lining up with TRBD2. Germline values: CDR1 MDHEN, CDR2 SYDVKM. Trimming cost V 3 bases and J 4 bases; bases outside gene matches: 5. CDR3 length: 16 amino acids. CDR3 amino acids: CASSLTSGGRRETQYF. The CDR3 coding sequence is TGTGCCAGCAGTTTGACTAGCGGGGGGCGGAGAGAGACCCAGTACTTC.

This clone appeared once. The chain joins TRBV27 to TRBJ1-1, with 7 bases matching TRBD1. Looked up from germline, CDR1 is MNHEY and CDR2 is SMNVEV (reference sequence). This CDR3 region has 14 residues. Trimming took 5 bases from V and 1 from J; bases not matched to a gene: 4. CDR3 in DNA: TGTGCCAGCAGTGTAGGGGGCGCGAACACTGAAGCTTTCTTT. Its translation: CASSVGGANTEAFF.

V and J are TRBV3-1 (or the pseudogene TRBV3-2) and TRBJ2-3, with D possibly matching TRBD1 (6 bases). With 6 bases removed from V and 3 bases from J, the gap between germline ends came to 10 bases. The CDR3 extends over 13 amino acids. CDR1 is LGHDT, CDR2 YNNKEL, per germline (reference sequence). The CDR3 DNA follows: TGTGCCAGCAGATTAAGGGGGACAGATACGCAGTATTTT. Protein sequence: CASRLRGTDTQYF.